This is a list of T cell receptor beta chains from one sample in a study of blood T cells in healthy people across ages. TCRdb processed the 5' RACE reads anew with MiXCR; each CDR3 protein has one entry. The sample records about 1.5 million distinct CDR3 sequences, roughly two fifths being singletons. Material: blood. The receptor set was obtained from a woman between 18 and 30 years old in good health. CDR3s include the opening cysteine and the closing phenylalanine or tryptophan. Each record gives: J gene, V gene, clone size, D gene, CDR3 DNA, CDR3 protein. A D gene is named only where the DNA matches it firmly. Size values are once, few and many counts, or a class for expanded clones, and some rows have none.

J gene: TRBJ2-6; V gene: TRBV25-1; clone size: few; D gene: .; CDR3 DNA: TGTGCCAGCAGTCGGACCCAGGGGGGCCACTCTGGGGCCAACGTCCTGACTTTC; CDR3 protein: CASSRTQGGHSGANVLTF
J gene: TRBJ1-2; V gene: TRBV30; clone size: .; D gene: .; CDR3 DNA: TGTGCCTGGACGTCGTATCCTAACTATGGCTACACCTTC; CDR3 protein: CAWTSYPNYGYTF
J gene: TRBJ1-1; V gene: TRBV12-3/TRBV12-4; clone size: .; D gene: .; CDR3 DNA: TGTGCCAGCAGTACAGGACAGCCCGGTGACACTGAAACTTTCTTT; CDR3 protein: CASSTGQPGDTETFF
J gene: TRBJ1-2; V gene: TRBV19; clone size: .; D gene: .; CDR3 DNA: TGTGCCAGTAGTATCGGGTCAACTAACTATGGCTACACCTTC; CDR3 protein: CASSIGSTNYGYTF
J gene: TRBJ2-7; V gene: TRBV28; clone size: once; D gene: .; CDR3 DNA: TGTGCCAGCATAAGTATTAGCGGTACCTGCGAGCAGTACTTC; CDR3 protein: CASISISGTCEQYF
J gene: TRBJ2-1; V gene: TRBV14; clone size: .; D gene: TRBD1; CDR3 DNA: TGTGCCAGCAGCCAAAAGGGGGCGACCCAGTTCTTC; CDR3 protein: CASSQKGATQFF
J gene: TRBJ2-1; V gene: TRBV25-1; clone size: few; D gene: .; CDR3 DNA: TGTGCCAGCCTCCGAGCTGAGGGGAATCAGCAGTTCTTC; CDR3 protein: CASLRAEGNQQFF
J gene: TRBJ1-2; V gene: TRBV2; clone size: .; D gene: .; CDR3 DNA: TGTGCCAGCAGTGAATCGTCAGATCCTATCTATGGCTACACCTTC; CDR3 protein: CASSESSDPIYGYTF
J gene: TRBJ2-7; V gene: TRBV7-8; clone size: .; D gene: TRBD1; CDR3 DNA: TGTGCCAGCAGCAGAAGGACAGGGGGCGAGTACGAGCAGTACTTC; CDR3 protein: CASSRRTGGEYEQYF
J gene: TRBJ1-1; V gene: TRBV11-1; clone size: .; D gene: .; CDR3 DNA: TGTGCCAGCAGCCACGATGAGGCGGTTGAAGCTTTCTTT; CDR3 protein: CASSHDEAVEAFF
J gene: TRBJ2-5; V gene: TRBV4-3; clone size: .; D gene: TRBD2; CDR3 DNA: TGCGCCAGCAGCCAAGTTTTAGCGGGCCTATTCTTGTACTTC; CDR3 protein: CASSQVLAGLFLYF